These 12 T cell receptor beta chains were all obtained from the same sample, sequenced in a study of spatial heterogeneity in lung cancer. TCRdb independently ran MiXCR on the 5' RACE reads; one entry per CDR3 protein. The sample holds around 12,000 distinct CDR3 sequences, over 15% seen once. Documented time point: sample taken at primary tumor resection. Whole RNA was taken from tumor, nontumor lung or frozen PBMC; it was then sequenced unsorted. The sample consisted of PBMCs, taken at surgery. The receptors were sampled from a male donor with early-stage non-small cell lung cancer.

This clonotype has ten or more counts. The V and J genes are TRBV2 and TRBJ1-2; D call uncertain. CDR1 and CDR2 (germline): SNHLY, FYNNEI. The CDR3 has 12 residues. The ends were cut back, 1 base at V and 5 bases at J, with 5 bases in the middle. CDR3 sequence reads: CASSEGGYGYTF. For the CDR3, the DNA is TGTGCCAGCAGTGAAGGGGGTTATGGCTACACCTTC.

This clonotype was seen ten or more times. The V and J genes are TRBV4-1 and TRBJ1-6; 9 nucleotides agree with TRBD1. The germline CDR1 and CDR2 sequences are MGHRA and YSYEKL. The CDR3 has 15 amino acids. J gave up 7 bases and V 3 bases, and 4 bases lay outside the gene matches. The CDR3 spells CASSQAGQGNSPLHF. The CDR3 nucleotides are TGCGCCAGCAGCCAGGCAGGACAGGGGAATTCACCCCTCCACTTT.

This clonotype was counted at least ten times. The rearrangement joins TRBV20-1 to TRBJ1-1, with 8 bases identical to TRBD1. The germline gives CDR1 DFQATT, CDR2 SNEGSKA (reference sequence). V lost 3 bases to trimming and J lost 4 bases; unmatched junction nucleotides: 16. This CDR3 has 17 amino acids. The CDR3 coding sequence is TGCAGTGCTAGGGGAGTCCCGGGACAGGTTTGGGGCACTGAAGCTTTCTTT. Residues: CSARGVPGQVWGTEAFF.

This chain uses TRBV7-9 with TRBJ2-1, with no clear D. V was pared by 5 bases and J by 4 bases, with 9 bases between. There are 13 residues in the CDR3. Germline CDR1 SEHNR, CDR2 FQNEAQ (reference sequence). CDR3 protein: CASSVGAYNEQFF. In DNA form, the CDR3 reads TGTGCCAGCAGCGTGGGCGCGTACAATGAGCAGTTCTTC.

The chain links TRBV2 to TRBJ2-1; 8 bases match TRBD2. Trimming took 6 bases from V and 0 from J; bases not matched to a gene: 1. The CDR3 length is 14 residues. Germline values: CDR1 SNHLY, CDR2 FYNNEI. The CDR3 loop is CASRREGSYNEQFF. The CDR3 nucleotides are TGTGCCAGCAGACGGGAGGGCTCCTACAATGAGCAGTTCTTC.

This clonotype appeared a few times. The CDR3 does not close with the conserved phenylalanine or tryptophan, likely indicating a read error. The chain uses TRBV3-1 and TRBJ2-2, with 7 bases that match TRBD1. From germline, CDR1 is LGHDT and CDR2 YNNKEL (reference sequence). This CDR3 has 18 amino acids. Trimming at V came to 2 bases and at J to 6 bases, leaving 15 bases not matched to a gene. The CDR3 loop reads CASSQLRYRQGVSGELFL. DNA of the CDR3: TGTGCCAGCAGCCAACTTAGATACCGACAGGGAGTCTCCGGGGAGCTGTTTCTT.

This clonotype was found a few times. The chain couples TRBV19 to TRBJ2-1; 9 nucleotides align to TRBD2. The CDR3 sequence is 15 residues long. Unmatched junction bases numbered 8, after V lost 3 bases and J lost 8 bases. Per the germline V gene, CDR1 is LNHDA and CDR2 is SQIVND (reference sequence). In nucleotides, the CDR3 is TGTGCCAGTAGTATTCAGAGTAGCGGGAGCTATGAGCAGTTCTTC. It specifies CASSIQSSGSYEQFF.

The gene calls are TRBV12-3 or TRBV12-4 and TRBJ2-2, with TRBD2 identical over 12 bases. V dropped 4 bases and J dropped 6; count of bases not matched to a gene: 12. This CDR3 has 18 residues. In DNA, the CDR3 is TGTGCCAGCAGTTCGCGACTAGCGGGAGTTATTAGACCCGGGGAGCTGTTTTTT. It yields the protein CASSSRLAGVIRPGELFF.

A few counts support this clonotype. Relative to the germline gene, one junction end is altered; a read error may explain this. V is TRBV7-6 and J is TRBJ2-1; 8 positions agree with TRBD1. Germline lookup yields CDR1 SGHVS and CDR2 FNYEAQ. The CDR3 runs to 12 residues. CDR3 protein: CASSLGRGQAAF. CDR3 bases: TGTGCCAGCAGCTTGGGTAGGGGACAGGCCGCATTC. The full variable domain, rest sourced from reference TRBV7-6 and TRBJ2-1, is GAGVSQSPRYKVTKRGQDVALRCDPISGHVSLYWYRQALGQGPEFLTYFNYEAQQDKSGLPNDRFSAERPEGSISTLTIQRTEQRDSAMYRCASSLGRGQAAFGPGTRLTVL.

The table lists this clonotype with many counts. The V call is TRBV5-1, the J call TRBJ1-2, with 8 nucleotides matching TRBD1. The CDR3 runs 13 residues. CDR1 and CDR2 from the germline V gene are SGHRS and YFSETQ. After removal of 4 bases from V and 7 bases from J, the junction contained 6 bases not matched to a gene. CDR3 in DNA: TGCGCCAGCAGCCCGGGACAGGCCAGTGGCTACACCTTC. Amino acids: CASSPGQASGYTF.

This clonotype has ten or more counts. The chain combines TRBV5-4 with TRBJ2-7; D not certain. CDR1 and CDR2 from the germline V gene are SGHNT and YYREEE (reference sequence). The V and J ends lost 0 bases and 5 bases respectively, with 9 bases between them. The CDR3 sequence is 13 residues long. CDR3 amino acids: CASSLAVSNEQYF. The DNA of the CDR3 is TGTGCCAGCAGCTTGGCCGTATCTAACGAGCAGTACTTC.

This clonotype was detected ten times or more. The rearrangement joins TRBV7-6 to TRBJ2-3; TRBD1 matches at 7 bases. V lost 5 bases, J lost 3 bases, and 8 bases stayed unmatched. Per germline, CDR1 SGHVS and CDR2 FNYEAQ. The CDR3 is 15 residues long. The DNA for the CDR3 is TGTGCCAGCAGCATCAACAACAGGGGAACAGATACGCAGTATTTT. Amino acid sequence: CASSINNRGTDTQYF.